These 30 T cell receptor beta chains share one sample of origin, sequenced in a study of T cells in Graves' hyperthyroidism and ophthalmopathy. TCR beta CDR3 regions were amplified from RNA. Primed by the HTBI set, a first-round RT-PCR was run on the TCR CDR3. MiXCR was run by TCRdb on the multiplex PCR reads, yielding one entry per CDR3 protein. Here the sample spans hundreds of thousands of distinct CDR3 sequences, about 24% being singletons. The sample taken for sequencing was blood. The receptors stem from a woman aged 25 to 45 with Graves' ophthalmopathy.

Note on this clonotype: A much bigger clone sits one base away, suggesting this may be a read error. This rearrangement joins TRBV6-5 to TRBJ1-5; TRBD1 aligns across 7 bases. Per the germline V gene, CDR1 is MNHEY and CDR2 is SVGAGI. This CDR3 is 15 amino acids long. The J segment lost 4 bases and the V segment lost 0 bases, leaving 3 bases of the junction unmatched. The CDR3 reads CASSYSKTGNQPQHF. For the CDR3, the DNA is TGTGCCAGCAGTTACTCGAAGACAGGGAATCAGCCCCAGCATTTT.

The sample holds a few counts of this clonotype. This rearrangement joins TRBV9 to TRBJ2-5; 7 bases are a match to TRBD1. With V trimmed by 3 bases and J by 10 bases, 12 bases remained unmatched. This CDR3 is built from 14 residues. In germline, CDR1 is SGDLS, CDR2 YYNGEE. CDR3 coding DNA: TGTGCCAGCAGCGCTGCCGGGACCACAGGGGACCAGTACTTC. Translating it yields CASSAAGTTGDQYF. Filled out from reference TRBV9 and TRBJ2-5, the complete variable domain reads DSGVTQTPKHLITATGQRVTLRCSPRSGDLSVYWYQQSLDQGLQFLIQYYNGEERAKGNILERFSAQQFPDLHSELNLSSLELGDSALYFCASSAAGTTGDQYFGPGTRLLVL.

On this clonotype: This sequence may be a read error, since a much larger clone differs from it by one base. The V gene is TRBV12-3 or TRBV12-4, the J gene TRBJ1-6; 8 nucleotides agree with TRBD1. The CDR3 consists of 14 residues. The V and J ends lost 5 bases and 13 bases, in that order; junction bases with no gene match: 10. This CDR3 is CASSLQGENVPLHF. The DNA of the CDR3 is TGTGCCAGCAGTCTACAGGGGGAGAATGTCCCCCTCCACTTT.

This clonotype appeared many times. The chain has TRBV7-9 and TRBJ2-2, with D perhaps being TRBD1 or TRBD2 (5 bases each). CDR3 length: 15 amino acids. The germline V gene has CDR1 SEHNR and CDR2 FQNEAQ (reference sequence). V was shortened by 6 bases and J by 1 base, with 12 bases between the two germline ends. The chain's CDR3 is CASRTKGRNTGELFF. CDR3 bases: TGTGCCAGCAGGACAAAGGGGAGGAACACCGGGGAGCTGTTTTTT.

In its sample, this clonotype was seen many times. The CDR3 region is CASSGTGGREQYF. CDR3 DNA: TGTGCCAGTAGCGGGACAGGGGGTCGCGAGCAGTACTTC. This chain uses TRBV6-1 with TRBJ2-7, with TRBD1 matching over 11 bases. This CDR3 region has 13 residues. Germline-derived CDR1 and CDR2 are MNHNS and SASEGT. J was trimmed by 6 bases and V by 9 bases; bases with no gene match: 7.

This sequence joins TRBV2 and TRBJ2-5; D is unclear. Trimming took off 7 bases at V and 4 bases at J, with 10 bases between the two ends. There are 12 residues in the CDR3. Germline V CDR1 and CDR2: SNHLY, FYNNEI. The CDR3 is CASMDVRETQYF. CDR3 in DNA: TGTGCCAGCATGGACGTACGAGAGACCCAGTACTTC.

This clonotype turned up a few times. The chain combines TRBV9 with TRBJ2-7; TRBD1 matches 9 bases. V shed 3 bases, J shed 3 bases, and the junction held 7 bases outside the gene matches. The length of the CDR3 is 15 residues. CDR1 is SGDLS, CDR2 YYNGEE, per germline. CDR3 sequence reads: CASSGSDRGSYEQYF. In DNA, the CDR3 is TGTGCCAGCAGCGGCAGCGACAGGGGGAGCTACGAGCAGTACTTC. The whole variable domain, filled in from reference TRBV9 and TRBJ2-7, reads DSGVTQTPKHLITATGQRVTLRCSPRSGDLSVYWYQQSLDQGLQFLIQYYNGEERAKGNILERFSAQQFPDLHSELNLSSLELGDSALYFCASSGSDRGSYEQYFGPGTRLTVT.

This rearrangement joins TRBV6-5 to TRBJ1-3, with a tentative D call TRBD1 (5 bases). Between the trimmed V and J ends, which lost 4 bases and 4 bases, there was a span of 11 bases. Germline V gene lookup returns CDR1 MNHEY and CDR2 SVGAGI. The CDR3 has 14 amino acids. CDR3 DNA sequence: TGTGCCAGCAGTTCGGGGGTAGGCGGAAACACCATATATTTT. Translated: CASSSGVGGNTIYF.

This clonotype came up many times. The DNA of the CDR3 is TGTGCCGAGGCGGTGACAAAAGAGACCCAGTACTTC. As protein: CAEAVTKETQYF. The V and J genes are TRBV7-9 and TRBJ2-5, with unresolved D. This CDR3 contains 12 residues. The V and J ends lost 11 bases and 3 bases respectively, with 13 bases between them. CDR1 and CDR2 from the germline V gene are SEHNR and FQNEAQ (reference sequence).

This clonotype was seen only a few times. This chain connects TRBV30 to TRBJ1-1; no reliable D call. V was trimmed by 4 bases and J by 1 base, leaving 7 bases between them. CDR3 length: 12 amino acids. Germline V lookup: CDR1 GTSNPN, CDR2 SVGIG (reference sequence). The CDR3 reads CAWTRGNTEAFF. DNA of the CDR3: TGTGCCTGGACTCGGGGGAACACTGAAGCTTTCTTT.

This clonotype has ten or more counts. The chain is built from TRBV12-3 or TRBV12-4 and TRBJ2-5; the D is unclear. V was pared by 6 bases and J by 4 bases, with 15 bases between. The length of the CDR3 is 14 residues. CDR3 protein: CASSPGPDLETQYF. The CDR3 DNA reads as TGTGCCAGCAGCCCCGGACCTGACCTAGAGACCCAGTACTTC.

The rearrangement joins TRBV6-1 to TRBJ1-5; unclear D gene. Trimming stripped 8 bases from V and 1 base from J, with 12 bases between. Germline CDR1 MNHNS, CDR2 SASEGT. CDR3 length: 14 amino acids. The DNA for the CDR3 is TGTGCCAGCCTTATGGGGAGAAGCAATCAGCCCCAGCATTTT. Its protein is CASLMGRSNQPQHF.

This clonotype showed up just a few times. V usage is TRBV19 and J usage is TRBJ1-1; TRBD1 is a possible D gene (5 bases). CDR1 is LNHDA and CDR2 is SQIVND in the germline V gene (reference sequence). V was trimmed by 3 bases and J by 5 bases, leaving 10 bases between them. The CDR3 has 13 residues. The CDR3 loop is CASSMAEGTEAFF. DNA for the CDR3: TGTGCCAGTAGTATGGCAGAGGGGACTGAAGCTTTCTTT.

This clonotype has at least ten counts. CDR3 nucleotide sequence: TGTGCCAGCAGCCCTAAGGCGGGGGTGCCCGGGGAGCTGTTTTTT. It codes for CASSPKAGVPGELFF. The genes are TRBV7-8 and TRBJ2-2; TRBD2 matches 7 bases. J was trimmed by 6 bases and V by 5 bases; bases with no gene match: 9. The germline gives CDR1 SGHVS, CDR2 FQNEAQ. CDR3 length equals 15 residues.

This clonotype was counted only a few times. The V call is TRBV9, the J call TRBJ2-7; D unresolved. Germline CDR1 and CDR2: SGDLS and YYNGEE. Trimming left V 3 bases short and J 4 bases short, with 14 bases between. This CDR3 contains 14 residues. The CDR3 DNA reads as TGTGCCAGCAGCGCCGGCATAGTCCCTTACGAGCAGTACTTC. It encodes CASSAGIVPYEQYF.

This clonotype was seen a single time. The chain couples TRBV6-1 to TRBJ1-5; D unresolved. CDR1 is MNHNS and CDR2 is SASEGT in the germline V gene. The germline V and J ends were trimmed by 2 bases and 11 bases, with 13 bases remaining between them. The CDR3 is made up of 13 amino acids. Here the CDR3 DNA reads TGTGCCAGCAGTGAATACGGGCTCCGGTCCCAGCATTTT. It specifies CASSEYGLRSQHF.

The chain couples TRBV9 to TRBJ2-2, with 9 bases that match TRBD2. Germline V CDR1 and CDR2: SGDLS, YYNGEE. The CDR3 is 17 amino acids. V dropped 4 bases and J dropped 4; count of bases not matched to a gene: 11. The CDR3 coding sequence is TGTGCCAGCAGCCCAAGCGGCGGGCGGGGGGGCACCGGGGAGCTGTTTTTT. It specifies CASSPSGGRGGTGELFF.

V gene TRBV28 combines with J gene TRBJ2-7; TRBD1 might be the D (7 bases). With 8 bases removed from V and 3 bases from J, the gap between germline ends came to 14 bases. The CDR3 totals 13 residues. The germline gives CDR1 MDHEN, CDR2 SYDVKM. The DNA for the CDR3 is TGTGCCAGCTGTCAGGGGGGTATCTACGAGCAGTACTTC. Translation gives CASCQGGIYEQYF.

Many counts were recorded for this clonotype. DNA of the CDR3: TGTGCCAGCAGCTTCGGGGTGTACGGGGAGCTGTTTTTT. It yields the protein CASSFGVYGELFF. The rearrangement links TRBV11-3 to TRBJ2-2; D is possibly TRBD2 (5 bases). The CDR3 loop spans 13 amino acids. The V gene lost 3 bases and the J gene lost 7 bases, with 9 bases spanning the gap. Looked up from germline, CDR1 is SGHNT and CDR2 is YENEEA.

At least ten counts were recorded for this clonotype. This chain joins TRBV4-1 and TRBJ1-2; D uncertain. Germline values: CDR1 MGHRA, CDR2 YSYEKL. Trimming left V 0 bases short and J 3 bases short, with 17 bases between. The CDR3 runs to 17 residues. The CDR3 bases are TGCGCCAGCAGCCAAGATTGGCCCCAAACAGTAGACTATGGCTACACCTTC. Translating it yields CASSQDWPQTVDYGYTF.

In this sample, this clonotype turned up many times. The V gene is TRBV2, the J gene TRBJ1-1; D is unclear. The CDR3 covers 12 residues. Germline V gene sequence: CDR1 SNHLY, CDR2 FYNNEI. Trimming stripped 7 bases from V and 0 bases from J, with 6 bases between. The CDR3 protein is CASNRVNTEAFF. CDR3 nucleotides: TGTGCCAGCAATCGAGTGAACACTGAAGCTTTCTTT.

This clonotype was found many times. The gene calls are TRBV11-3 and TRBJ1-1, with 9 positions matching TRBD1. This CDR3 is 12 amino acids long. The V segment lost 5 bases and the J segment 11 bases; nucleotides outside the gene matches: 6. Germline loops: CDR1 SGHNT, CDR2 YENEEA. In DNA form, the CDR3 reads TGTGCCAGCAGCAATCAACAGGGGGCGGCTTTCTTT. It codes for CASSNQQGAAFF.

The genes are TRBV12-3 or TRBV12-4 and TRBJ1-1; 7 nucleotides line up with TRBD1. The length of the CDR3 is 15 residues. Losses at the gene ends were 7 bases for V and 2 bases for J; bases not matched to a gene: 10. CDR3 protein: CASTGGYRGNTEAFF. For the CDR3, the DNA is TGTGCCAGCACGGGCGGGTACAGGGGTAACACTGAAGCTTTCTTT.

This clonotype was counted at least ten times. The V and J genes are TRBV19 and TRBJ1-1; the D is unclear. Germline CDR1 LNHDA, CDR2 SQIVND (reference sequence). Trimming pared 6 bases from V and 3 bases from J, leaving 17 bases between. The CDR3 is 15 residues long. The CDR3 loop reads CASRPSDLRYTEAFF. The DNA for the CDR3 is TGTGCCAGTAGACCATCAGATCTCAGGTACACTGAAGCTTTCTTT.

With respect to this clonotype: Because it lacks the conserved phenylalanine or tryptophan at the end, this CDR3 is likely a read error. No DNA is shown, since the ends of the CDR3 on it are uncertain; the CDR3 is the one TCRdb lists. The CDR3 protein is CASSMQGDTEAAV. The chain has TRBV6-1 and TRBJ1-1; the table calls TRBD1, which could not be checked here. The CDR3 is 13 amino acids in total, end residues counted. Germline CDR1 and CDR2: MNHNS and SASEGT.

This clonotype was counted at least ten times. The chain carries TRBV10-1 and TRBJ1-1; 8 positions match TRBD1. This CDR3 region has 15 residues. V was clipped by 0 bases and J by 5 bases; unmatched bases: 5. Per germline, CDR1 WNHNN and CDR2 SYGVQD (reference sequence). The CDR3 nucleotides are TGCGCCAGCAGTGAGTCAGGCAGGGGGCGGACTGAAGCTTTCTTT. Translated: CASSESGRGRTEAFF.

This clonotype occurred many times. V gene TRBV7-2 combines with J gene TRBJ2-7; D may be TRBD2 (6 bases). Trimming stripped 4 bases from V and 2 bases from J, with 15 bases between. This CDR3 comprises 15 residues. Germline V CDR1 and CDR2: SGHTA, FQGNSA. The CDR3 sequence: CASSSARDSAYEQYF. Written as DNA, the CDR3 is TGTGCCAGCAGCTCAGCCCGGGACTCCGCCTACGAGCAGTACTTC. The full variable domain, with the rest looked up from reference TRBV7-2 and TRBJ2-7, is GAGVSQSPSNKVTEKGKDVELRCDPISGHTALYWYRQSLGQGLEFLIYFQGNSAPDKSGLPSDRFSAERTGGSVSTLTIQRTQQEDSAVYLCASSSARDSAYEQYFGPGTRLTVT.

The DNA of the CDR3 is TGTGCCAGCGGCATAGCGTCCAAAAACATTCAGTACTTC. Amino acids: CASGIASKNIQYF. This chain joins TRBV4-2 and TRBJ2-4, with D perhaps TRBD2 (5 bases). The ends were cut back, 8 bases at V and 2 bases at J, with 10 bases in the middle. Germline loops: CDR1 LGHNA, CDR2 YNFKEQ. CDR3 length: 13 residues.

This clonotype was counted at least ten times. The V gene is TRBV6-1, the J gene TRBJ1-1, with 8 nucleotides matching TRBD1. In germline, CDR1 is MNHNS, CDR2 SASEGT. The CDR3 extends over 16 amino acids. Unmatched junction bases numbered 12, after V lost 4 bases and J lost 5 bases. The CDR3, as DNA: TGTGCCAGCAGTGGTATTGACAGGGGCAGGTGGACTGAAGCTTTCTTT. Translated, it gives CASSGIDRGRWTEAFF.

The gene calls are TRBV30 and TRBJ2-7; TRBD2 might be the D (5 bases). Germline values: CDR1 GTSNPN, CDR2 SVGIG (reference sequence). The CDR3 length is 12 residues. The V and J ends lost 1 base and 3 bases respectively, with 7 bases between them. The CDR3 here is CAWSDRGYEQYF. The DNA of the CDR3 is TGTGCCTGGAGTGACCGGGGCTACGAGCAGTACTTC.